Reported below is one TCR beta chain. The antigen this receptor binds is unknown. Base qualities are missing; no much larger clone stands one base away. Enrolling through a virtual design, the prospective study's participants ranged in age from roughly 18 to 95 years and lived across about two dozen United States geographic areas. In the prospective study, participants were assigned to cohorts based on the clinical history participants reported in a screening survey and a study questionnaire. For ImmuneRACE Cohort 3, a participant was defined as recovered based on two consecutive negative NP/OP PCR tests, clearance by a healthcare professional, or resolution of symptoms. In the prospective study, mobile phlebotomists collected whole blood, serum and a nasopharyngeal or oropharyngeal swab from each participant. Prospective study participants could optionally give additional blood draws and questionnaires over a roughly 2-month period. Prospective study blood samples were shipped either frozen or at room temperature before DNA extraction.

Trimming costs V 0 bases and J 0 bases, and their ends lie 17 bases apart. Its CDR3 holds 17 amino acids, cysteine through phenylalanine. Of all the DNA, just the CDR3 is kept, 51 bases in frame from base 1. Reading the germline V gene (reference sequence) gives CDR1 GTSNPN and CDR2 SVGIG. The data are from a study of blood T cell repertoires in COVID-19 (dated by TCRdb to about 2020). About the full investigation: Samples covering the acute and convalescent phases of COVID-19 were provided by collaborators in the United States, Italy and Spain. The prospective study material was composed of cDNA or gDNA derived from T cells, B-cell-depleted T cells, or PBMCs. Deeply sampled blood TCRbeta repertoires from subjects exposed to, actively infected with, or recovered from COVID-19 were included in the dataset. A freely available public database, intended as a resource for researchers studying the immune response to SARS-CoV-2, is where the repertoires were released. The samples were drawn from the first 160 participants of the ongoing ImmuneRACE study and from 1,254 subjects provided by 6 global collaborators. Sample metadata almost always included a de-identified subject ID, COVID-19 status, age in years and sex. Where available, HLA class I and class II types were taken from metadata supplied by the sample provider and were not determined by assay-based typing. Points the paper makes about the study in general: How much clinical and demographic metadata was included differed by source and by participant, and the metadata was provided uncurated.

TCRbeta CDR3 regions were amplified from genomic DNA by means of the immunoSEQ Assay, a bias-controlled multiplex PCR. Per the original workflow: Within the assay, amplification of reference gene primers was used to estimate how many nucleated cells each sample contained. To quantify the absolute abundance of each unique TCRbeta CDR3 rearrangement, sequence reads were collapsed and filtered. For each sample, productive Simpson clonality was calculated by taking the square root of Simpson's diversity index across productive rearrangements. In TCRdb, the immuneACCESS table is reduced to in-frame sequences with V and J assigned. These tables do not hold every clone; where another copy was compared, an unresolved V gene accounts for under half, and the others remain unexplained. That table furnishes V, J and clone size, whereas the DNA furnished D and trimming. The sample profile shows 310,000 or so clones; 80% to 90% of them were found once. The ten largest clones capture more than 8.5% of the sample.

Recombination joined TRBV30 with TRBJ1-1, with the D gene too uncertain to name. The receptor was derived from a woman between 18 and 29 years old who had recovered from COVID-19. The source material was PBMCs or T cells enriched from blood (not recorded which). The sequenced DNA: TGTGCCTGGAGTGTACCTGAGGTTCCTTTTATGAACACTGAAGCTTTCTTT. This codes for CAWSVPEVPFMNTEAFF.